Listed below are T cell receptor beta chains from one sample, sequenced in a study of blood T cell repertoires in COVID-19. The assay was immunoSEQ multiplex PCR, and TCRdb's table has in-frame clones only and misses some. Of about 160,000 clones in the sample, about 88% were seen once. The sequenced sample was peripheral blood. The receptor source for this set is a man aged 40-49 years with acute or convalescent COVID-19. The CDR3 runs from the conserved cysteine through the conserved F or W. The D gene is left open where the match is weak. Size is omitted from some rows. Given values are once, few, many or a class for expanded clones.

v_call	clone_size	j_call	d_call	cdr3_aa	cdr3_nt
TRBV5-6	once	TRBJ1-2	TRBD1	CASSSGQGENYGYTF	TGTGCCAGCAGCTCGGGACAGGGAGAAAACTATGGCTACACCTTC
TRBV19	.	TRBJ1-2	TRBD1	CASSTSIGTANYGYTF	TGTGCCAGTAGTACTTCCATTGGGACAGCTAACTATGGCTACACCTTC
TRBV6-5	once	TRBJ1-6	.	CASSYSGQLNSPLHF	TGTGCCAGCAGTTACTCCGGACAGCTTAATTCACCCCTCCACTTT
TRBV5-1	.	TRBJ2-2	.	CASSLVSGATGELFF	TGCGCCAGCAGCTTGGTTTCAGGGGCCACCGGGGAGCTGTTTTTT
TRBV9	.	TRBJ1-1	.	CASSVFVNTEAFF	TGTGCCAGCAGCGTGTTCGTGAACACTGAAGCTTTCTTT
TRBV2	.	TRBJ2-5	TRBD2	CASRLEASGGAGQETQYF	TGTGCCAGCAGGCTGGAGGCTAGCGGGGGGGCGGGACAAGAGACCCAGTACTTC
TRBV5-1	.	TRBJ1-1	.	CASSFQGQNTEAFF	TGCGCCAGCAGCTTTCAGGGGCAGAACACTGAAGCTTTCTTT
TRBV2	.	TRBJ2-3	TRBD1	CASSVSGGDLDTQYF	TGTGCCAGCAGTGTGTCAGGGGGAGACTTAGATACGCAGTATTTT
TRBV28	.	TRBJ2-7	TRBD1	CASSLLPGQGLYEQYF	TGTGCCAGCAGTTTACTCCCGGGACAGGGCCTCTACGAGCAGTACTTC
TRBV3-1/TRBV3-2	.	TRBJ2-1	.	CASSQDNRGEQFF	TGTGCCAGCAGCCAAGATAATAGGGGTGAGCAGTTCTTC
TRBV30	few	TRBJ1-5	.	CAWSVQGDQPQHF	TGTGCCTGGAGTGTCCAGGGCGATCAGCCCCAGCATTTT
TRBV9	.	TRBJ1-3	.	CASRGGSSGNTIYF	TGTGCCAGCCGGGGAGGGTCCTCTGGAAACACCATATATTTT
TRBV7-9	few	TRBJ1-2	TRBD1	CASSLEGQGAGGYTF	TGTGCCAGCAGCTTAGAGGGACAGGGGGCAGGAGGCTACACCTTC
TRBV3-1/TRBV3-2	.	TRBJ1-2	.	CASSPGIGSYGYTF	TGTGCCAGCAGCCCCGGGATAGGAAGCTATGGCTACACCTTC
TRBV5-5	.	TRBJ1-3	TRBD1	CASSLEGAKGNTIYF	TGTGCCAGCAGCTTAGAGGGGGCAAAAGGAAACACCATATATTTT
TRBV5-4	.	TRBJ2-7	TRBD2	CASSLGSGGSYEQYF	TGTGCCAGCAGCTTGGGGTCGGGGGGATCCTACGAGCAGTACTTC
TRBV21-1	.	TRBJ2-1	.	CASSKALFVRGHGNEQFF	TGTGCCAGCAGCAAAGCGCTTTTCGTGCGGGGTCATGGCAATGAGCAGTTCTTC
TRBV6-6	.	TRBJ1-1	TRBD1	CASSYSGGLEAFF	TGTGCCAGCAGTTACTCAGGGGGCCTCGAAGCTTTCTTT
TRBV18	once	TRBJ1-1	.	CASSPRARPEAFF	TGTGCCAGCTCACCACGCGCCAGGCCCGAAGCTTTCTTT
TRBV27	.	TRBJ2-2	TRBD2	CASSKLAGVNTGELFF	TGTGCCAGCAGCAAACTAGCGGGGGTTAACACCGGGGAGCTGTTTTTT
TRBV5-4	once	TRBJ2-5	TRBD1	CASSWGQTISYQETQYF	TGTGCCAGCAGCTGGGGACAGACGATTTCGTACCAAGAGACCCAGTACTTC
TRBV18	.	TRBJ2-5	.	CASSPPSRETQYF	TGTGCCAGCTCACCACCGTCACGGGAGACCCAGTACTTC
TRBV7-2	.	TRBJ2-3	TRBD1	CASNFGQGAKDTQYF	TGTGCCAGCAACTTCGGACAGGGGGCAAAAGATACGCAGTATTTT
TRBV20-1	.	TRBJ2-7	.	CSASRFGGTTYEQYF	TGCAGTGCTAGTCGTTTCGGGGGTACGACCTACGAGCAGTACTTC
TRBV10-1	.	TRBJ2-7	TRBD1	CASSGDRAYEQYF	TGCGCCAGCAGTGGAGACAGGGCTTACGAGCAGTACTTC
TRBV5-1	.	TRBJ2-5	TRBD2	CASSSPGSGGRETQYF	TGCGCCAGCAGCTCTCCGGGGAGCGGGGGGCGAGAGACCCAGTACTTC
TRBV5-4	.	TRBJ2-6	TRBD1	CASSFGTGAFSGANVLTF	TGTGCCAGCAGCTTCGGGACAGGGGCTTTCTCTGGGGCCAACGTCCTGACTTTC
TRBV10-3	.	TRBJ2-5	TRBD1	CAISSGQGGPETQYF	TGTGCCATCAGCTCAGGACAGGGAGGCCCCGAGACCCAGTACTTC
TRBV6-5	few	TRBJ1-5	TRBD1	CASRVGGGNQPQHF	TGTGCCAGCAGGGTAGGGGGCGGCAATCAGCCCCAGCATTTT
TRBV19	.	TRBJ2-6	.	CASSITGTGANVLTF	TGTGCCAGTAGTATTACAGGGACTGGGGCCAACGTCCTGACTTTC
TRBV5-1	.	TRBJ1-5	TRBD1	CASSLVPGQNNQPQHF	TGCGCCAGCAGCTTGGTCCCGGGACAGAACAATCAGCCCCAGCATTTT
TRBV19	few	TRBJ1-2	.	CASKKDRANYGYTF	TGTGCCAGTAAGAAGGACAGAGCTAACTATGGCTACACCTTC
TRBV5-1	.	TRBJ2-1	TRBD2	CASSDSGGDYNEQFF	TGCGCCAGCAGCGATAGCGGGGGGGATTACAATGAGCAGTTCTTC
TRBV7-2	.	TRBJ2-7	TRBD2	CASSLRGPGGSAEQYF	TGTGCCAGCAGTTTGCGTGGGCCGGGGGGTAGTGCCGAGCAGTACTTC
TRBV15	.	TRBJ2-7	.	CATSRAGEAYEQYF	TGTGCCACCAGCAGAGCGGGGGAAGCCTACGAGCAGTACTTC
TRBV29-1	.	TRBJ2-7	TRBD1	CSVVGTGGAVPYEQYF	TGCAGCGTTGTTGGGACAGGGGGCGCCGTTCCCTACGAGCAGTACTTC
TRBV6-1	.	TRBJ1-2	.	CASSENSLNYGYTF	TGTGCCAGCAGTGAAAACAGCCTTAACTATGGCTACACCTTC
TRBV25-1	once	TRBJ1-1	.	CASSEYSNTEAFF	TGTGCCAGCAGTGAATACTCGAACACTGAAGCTTTCTTT
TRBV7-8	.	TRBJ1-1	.	CASSLGGIGSEAFF	TGTGCCAGCAGCCTTGGAGGGATCGGGAGTGAAGCTTTCTTT
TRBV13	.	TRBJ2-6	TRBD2	CASSQRSGGASGANVLTF	TGTGCCAGCAGCCAAAGGAGCGGGGGGGCCTCTGGGGCCAACGTCCTGACTTTC
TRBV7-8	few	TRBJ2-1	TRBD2	CASSFSGGFNEQFF	TGTGCCAGCAGTTTTAGCGGGGGCTTCAATGAGCAGTTCTTC
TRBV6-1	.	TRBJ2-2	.	CASSEEPGTGELFF	TGTGCCAGCAGTGAAGAGCCAGGCACCGGGGAGCTGTTTTTT
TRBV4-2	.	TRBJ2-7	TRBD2	CASSQRSGGFGEQYF	TGTGCCAGCAGCCAGCGAAGCGGGGGATTCGGGGAGCAGTACTTC
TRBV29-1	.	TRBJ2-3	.	CSVDRGARTDTQYF	TGCAGCGTTGATCGTGGGGCCCGCACAGATACGCAGTATTTT
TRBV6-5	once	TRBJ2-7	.	CASRRGYEQYF	TGTGCCAGCAGGAGAGGTTACGAGCAGTACTTC
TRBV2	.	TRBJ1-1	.	CASMRGTGMDTEAFF	TGTGCCAGCATGAGGGGGACGGGTATGGACACTGAAGCTTTCTTT
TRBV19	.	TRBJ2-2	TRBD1	CASGQGAYTGELFF	TGTGCCAGTGGACAGGGGGCCTACACCGGGGAGCTGTTTTTT
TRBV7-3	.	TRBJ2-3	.	CASSTPGDWDDTQYF	TGTGCCAGCAGCACGCCGGGGGACTGGGACGATACGCAGTATTTT
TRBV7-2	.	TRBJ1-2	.	CASSFVINGGYTF	TGTGCCAGCAGCTTTGTTATTAACGGTGGCTACACCTTC
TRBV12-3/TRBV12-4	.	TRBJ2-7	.	CASKEGRAGEQYF	TGTGCCAGCAAGGAGGGCAGGGCCGGCGAGCAGTACTTC
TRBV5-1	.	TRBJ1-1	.	CASSLDRAGTEAFF	TGCGCCAGCAGCTTGGACAGGGCGGGCACTGAAGCTTTCTTT
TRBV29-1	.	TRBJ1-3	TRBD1	CSVGDRGRGNTIYF	TGCAGCGTTGGGGACAGGGGGCGAGGAAACACCATATATTTT